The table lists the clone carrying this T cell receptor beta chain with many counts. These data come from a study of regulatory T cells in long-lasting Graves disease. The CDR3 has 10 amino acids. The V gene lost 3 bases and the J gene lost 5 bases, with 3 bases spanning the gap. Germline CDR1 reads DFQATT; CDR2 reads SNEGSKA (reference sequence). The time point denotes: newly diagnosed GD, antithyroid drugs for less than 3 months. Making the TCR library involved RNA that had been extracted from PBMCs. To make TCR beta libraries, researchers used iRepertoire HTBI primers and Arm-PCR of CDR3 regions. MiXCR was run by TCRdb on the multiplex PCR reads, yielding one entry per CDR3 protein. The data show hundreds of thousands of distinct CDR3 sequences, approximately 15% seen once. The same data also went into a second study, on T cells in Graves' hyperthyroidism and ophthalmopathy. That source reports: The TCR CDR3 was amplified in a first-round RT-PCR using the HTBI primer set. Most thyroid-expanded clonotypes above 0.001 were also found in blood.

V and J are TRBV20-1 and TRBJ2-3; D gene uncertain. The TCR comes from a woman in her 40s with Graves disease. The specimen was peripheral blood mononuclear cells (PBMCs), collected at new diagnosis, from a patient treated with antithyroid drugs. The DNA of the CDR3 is TGCAGTGCTAGCCAAGATACGCAGTATTTT. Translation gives CSASQDTQYF.